This is a list of T cell receptor beta chains from one sample in a study of T cell responses to AZD1222 COVID-19 vaccine. Assay used: immunoSEQ multiplex PCR; TCRdb lists only in-frame clones, some missing. The top ten clones hold around 15% of a sample with around 71,000 clones, 80% of them seen once. Sequencing was performed on peripheral blood, taken 28 days after the second AZD1222 dose. All receptors derive from an adult who received the AZD1222 COVID-19 vaccine. CDR3s include the opening cysteine and the closing phenylalanine or tryptophan. Each record gives: D gene, J gene, V gene, CDR3 protein. The D gene is left open where the match is weak.

>TRBD2|TRBJ2-1|TRBV15
CATSRESGGSPYNEQFF
>TRBD1|TRBJ2-1|TRBV6-4
CASSDGTGEQFF
>-|TRBJ2-7|TRBV4-1
CASSLSRTEGYEQYF
>-|TRBJ1-5|TRBV19
CASSIGGPYQPQHF
>-|TRBJ2-3|TRBV5-1
CASSLGAGRMDTQYF
>TRBD1|TRBJ1-1|TRBV10-3
CAISAQGGNTEAFF
>TRBD2|TRBJ2-7|TRBV30
CAWSLKGRAYEQYF
>-|TRBJ1-6|TRBV11-2
CASSPRTGYNSPLHF
>-|TRBJ2-7|TRBV19
CASSGLYEQYF
>-|TRBJ1-2|TRBV4-2
CASSRVGDYGYTF
>-|TRBJ2-7|TRBV3-1/TRBV3-2
CASSHRFRGVSYEQYF
>-|TRBJ1-4|TRBV5-6
CASSTGLAGEKLFF
>-|TRBJ2-7|TRBV10-2
CASRRGAYEQYF
>TRBD1|TRBJ2-7|TRBV29-1
CSVETGAYEQYF
>TRBD1|TRBJ1-1|TRBV6-6
CASSPNRQGFPEAFF
>TRBD2|TRBJ2-2|TRBV5-1
CASSLFSPGRTSGLTGELFF
>TRBD1|TRBJ1-3|TRBV28
CASSSFSGGNSGNTIYF
>-|TRBJ2-1|TRBV2
CASSESVYNEQFF
>-|TRBJ2-7|TRBV11-2
CASSEGWASYEQYF
>-|TRBJ2-1|TRBV7-3
CASSPLGGEQFF
>-|TRBJ1-1|TRBV4-2
CASSQDFGGNTEAFF
>-|TRBJ1-1|TRBV11-2
CASSFLGFTTEAFF